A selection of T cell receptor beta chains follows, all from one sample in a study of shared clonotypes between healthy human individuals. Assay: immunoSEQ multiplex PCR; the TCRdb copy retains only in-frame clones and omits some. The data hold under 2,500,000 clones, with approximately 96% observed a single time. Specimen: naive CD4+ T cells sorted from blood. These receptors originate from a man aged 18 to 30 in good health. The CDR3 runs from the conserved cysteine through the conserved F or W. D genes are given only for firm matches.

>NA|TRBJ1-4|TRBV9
CASSVNPAGDEKLFF
TGTGCCAGCAGCGTTAATCCTGCAGGGGACGAAAAACTGTTTTTT
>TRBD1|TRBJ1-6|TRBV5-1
CASSRQGSPLHF
TGCGCCAGCAGCCGACAGGGAAGCCCCCTCCACTTT
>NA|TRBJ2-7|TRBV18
CASSAELTYEQYF
TGTGCCAGCTCTGCGGAACTCACCTACGAGCAGTACTTC
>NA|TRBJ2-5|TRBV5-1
CASSLTLLEGETQYF
TGCGCCAGCAGCTTAACCTTACTCGAGGGAGAGACCCAGTACTTC
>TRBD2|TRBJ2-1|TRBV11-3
CASSLVAGGSYNEQFF
TGTGCCAGCAGCTTAGTCGCGGGGGGGTCCTACAATGAGCAGTTCTTC
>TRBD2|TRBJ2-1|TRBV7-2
CASSHSSGGAFGQFF
TGTGCCAGCAGCCACAGCAGCGGGGGGGCCTTTGGGCAGTTCTTC
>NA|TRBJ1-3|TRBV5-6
CASSLASGTIYF
TGTGCCAGCAGCTTGGCCAGCGGGACCATATATTTT
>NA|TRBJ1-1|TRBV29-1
CSVEDGTYEAFF
TGCAGCGTTGAAGATGGGACGTACGAAGCTTTCTTT
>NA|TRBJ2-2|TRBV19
CASSQGTGELFF
TGTGCCAGTAGTCAGGGGACCGGGGAGCTGTTTTTT
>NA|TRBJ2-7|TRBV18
CASSPGTGSYEQYF
TGTGCCAGCTCACCCGGGACGGGATCCTACGAGCAGTACTTC
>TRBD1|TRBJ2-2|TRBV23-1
CASVPRDREINGELFF
TGCGCCAGCGTGCCCCGGGACAGGGAGATTAACGGGGAGCTGTTTTTT
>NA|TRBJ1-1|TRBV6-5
CASSYSGRLNTEAFF
TGTGCCAGCAGTTACTCAGGGAGGTTAAACACTGAAGCTTTCTTT
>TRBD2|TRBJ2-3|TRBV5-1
CASSWRRGTSGISVKDTQYF
TGCGCCAGCAGCTGGCGGCGTGGGACTAGCGGGATCTCCGTAAAAGATACGCAGTATTTT
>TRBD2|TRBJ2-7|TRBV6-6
CASSGTSGAYEQYF
TGTGCCAGCAGTGGGACTAGCGGGGCCTACGAGCAGTACTTC
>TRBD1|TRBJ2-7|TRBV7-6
CASSPGGGTGIYEQYF
TGTGCCAGCAGCCCGGGGGGCGGGACAGGGATCTACGAGCAGTACTTC
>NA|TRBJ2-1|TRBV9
CASSVEGGSYNEQFF
TGTGCCAGCAGCGTAGAAGGGGGCTCCTACAATGAGCAGTTCTTC